This T cell receptor (beta chain) is from a study of T cell responses to AZD1222 COVID-19 vaccine. Whole-study results and caveats: The donors showed a predominance of white British ancestry and of females, with possible underestimation of clonal diversity. Every sample of the repertoires postdated the peak T cell response.

On this clone: What it binds is unknown.

Measured with immunoSEQ multiplex PCR; TCRdb has only the in-frame clones, and not every one. The sample contains approximately 150,000 clones, approximately 93% of which appear only once. Germline V gene data show CDR1 as SGHTA and CDR2 as FQGTGA. The CDR3 has 15 residues. V trimming: 1 base; J trimming: 6 bases; junction bases outside the gene matches: 2. The rearrangement uses TRBV7-3 and TRBJ2-2, with 10 positions matching TRBD2. This receptor was obtained from an adult who received the AZD1222 COVID-19 vaccine. The sample consisted of peripheral blood, taken 28 days after the second AZD1222 dose. The DNA of the CDR3 is TGTGCCAGCAGCTTAAGTCTAGCGGGAGCCGGGGAGCTGTTTTTT. Translation gives CASSLSLAGAGELFF.